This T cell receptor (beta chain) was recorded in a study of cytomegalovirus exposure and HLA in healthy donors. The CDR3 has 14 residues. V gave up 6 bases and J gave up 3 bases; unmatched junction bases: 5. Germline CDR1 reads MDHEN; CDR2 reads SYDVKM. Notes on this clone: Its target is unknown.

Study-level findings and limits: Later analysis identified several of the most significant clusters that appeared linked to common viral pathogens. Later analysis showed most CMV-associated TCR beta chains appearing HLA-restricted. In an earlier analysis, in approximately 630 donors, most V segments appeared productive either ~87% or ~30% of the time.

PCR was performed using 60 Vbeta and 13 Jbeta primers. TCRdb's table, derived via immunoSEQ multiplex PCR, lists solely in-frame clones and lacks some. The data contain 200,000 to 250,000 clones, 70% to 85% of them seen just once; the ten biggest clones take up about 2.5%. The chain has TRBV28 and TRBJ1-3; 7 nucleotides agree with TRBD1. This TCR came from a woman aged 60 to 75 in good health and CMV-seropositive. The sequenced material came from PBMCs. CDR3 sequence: CASSLRTGGNTIYF. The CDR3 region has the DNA TGTGCCAGCAGCCTTAGGACAGGTGGAAACACCATATATTTT.